This T cell receptor beta chain derives from a study of identical twins. In regard to this clonotype: Its antigen remains unidentified.

Template switching added a universal primer binding site, and final cDNA carried unique molecular identifiers. TCRdb used MiXCR to reprocess the 5' RACE reads, holding one entry per CDR3 protein. There are 350,000 or so distinct CDR3 sequences in the sample; roughly 9% occur only once, and more than 8% lies in the top ten. The CDR3 sequence is 15 residues long. Germline CDR1 reads LNHNV; CDR2 reads YYDKDF (reference sequence). V was trimmed by 3 bases and J by 2 bases, leaving 13 bases between them. Regarding the study as a whole: Cross-sectional statistics, not tracking of the same donors, supported the conclusions. Out-of-frame alpha sequences common to twins exhibited a surplus of low generation probability.

The source material was naive T cells sorted from blood. The receptor was derived from a woman aged 45-65 years in good health. The V and J genes are TRBV15 and TRBJ1-2, with D maybe TRBD1 (6 bases). The CDR3 is CATSRNRASNYGYTF. CDR3 in DNA: TGTGCCACCAGCAGGAACAGGGCCTCCAACTATGGCTACACCTTC.